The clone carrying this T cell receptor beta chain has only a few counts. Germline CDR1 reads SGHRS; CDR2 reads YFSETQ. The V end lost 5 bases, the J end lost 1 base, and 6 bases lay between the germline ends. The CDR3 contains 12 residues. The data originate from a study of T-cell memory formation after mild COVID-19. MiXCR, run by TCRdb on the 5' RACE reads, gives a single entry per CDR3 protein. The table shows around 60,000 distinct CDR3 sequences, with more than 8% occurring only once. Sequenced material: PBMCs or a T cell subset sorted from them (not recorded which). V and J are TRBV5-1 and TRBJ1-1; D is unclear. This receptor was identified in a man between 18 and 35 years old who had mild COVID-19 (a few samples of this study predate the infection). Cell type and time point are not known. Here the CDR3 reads CASRSGNTEAFF. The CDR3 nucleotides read TGCGCCAGCAGATCCGGGAACACTGAAGCTTTCTTT.